The 18 T cell receptor beta chains reported below all come from one sample, sequenced in a study of shared clonotypes between healthy human individuals. Some clones are missing from TCRdb's copy, which holds only in-frame ones; the method was immunoSEQ multiplex PCR. The sample holds around 700,000 clones, less than 85% seen once. Material for sequencing was memory CD4+ T cells sorted from blood. Subset of the sample: CD45RA-negative fraction. The source is a woman aged 25 to 39 in good health.

The CDR3 protein is CATVADVYGYTF. The CDR3, as DNA: TGTGCCACCGTGGCGGACGTCTATGGCTACACCTTC. The rearrangement links TRBV10-3 to TRBJ1-2; D not resolved. Germline V gene lookup returns CDR1 ENHRY and CDR2 SYGVKD. The V and J ends lost 10 bases and 4 bases respectively, with 13 bases between them. CDR3 length: 12 amino acids.

CDR3 nucleotide sequence: TGTGCCAGCAGCGAGACAGGGGTAGTGGACACTGAAGCTTTCTTT. Its protein is CASSETGVVDTEAFF. This chain connects TRBV9 to TRBJ1-1; 8 nucleotides line up with TRBD1. The V gene's germline CDR1 is SGDLS and CDR2 YYNGEE. The CDR3 consists of 15 residues. V shed 3 bases and J 3 bases; nucleotides not matched to a gene: 7.

There are a few counts of this clone. This chain uses TRBV25-1 with TRBJ2-4, with 8 positions matching TRBD1. CDR3 size: 15 residues. Germline V gene lookup returns CDR1 MGHDK and CDR2 SYGVNS. J lost 8 bases, V lost 3 bases, and 9 bases had no gene match. For the CDR3, the DNA is TGTGCCAGCAGTGAGAGGACAGGGTTGACGGACATTCAGTACTTC. Its translation: CASSERTGLTDIQYF.

This clone showed up just a few times. The chain combines TRBV27 with TRBJ2-1; 12 nucleotides agree with TRBD2. CDR3 length equals 15 residues. The V gene end was trimmed by 7 bases and the J gene end by 13 bases; junction bases not matched to a gene: 14. Looked up from germline, CDR1 is MNHEY and CDR2 is SMNVEV (reference sequence). This CDR3 reads CASTISRGLAGPQFF. CDR3 in DNA: TGTGCCAGCACCATCTCCCGAGGACTAGCGGGACCTCAGTTCTTC.

This chain connects TRBV19 to TRBJ1-1; D might be TRBD1 (5 bases). The CDR3 extends over 13 amino acids. Between the trimmed V and J ends, which lost 3 bases and 1 base, there was a span of 6 bases. CDR1 LNHDA and CDR2 SQIVND come from the germline V gene (reference sequence). The CDR3 spells CASSIQGNTEAFF. CDR3 DNA: TGTGCCAGTAGTATCCAGGGGAACACTGAAGCTTTCTTT.

The chain has TRBV7-8 and TRBJ2-4, with D possibly TRBD1 on 6 matching bases. Germline-derived CDR1 and CDR2 are SGHVS and FQNEAQ. The length of the CDR3 is 13 residues. Between the trimmed V and J ends, which lost 4 bases and 8 bases, there was a span of 12 bases. CDR3 sequence: CASSSQGRYIQYF. DNA of the CDR3: TGTGCCAGCAGCTCACAGGGTCGCTACATTCAGTACTTC.

The chain uses TRBV29-1 and TRBJ2-6; no clear D. This CDR3 comprises 17 residues. CDR1 and CDR2 (germline): SQVTM, ANQGSEA. V was trimmed by 5 bases and J by 0 bases, leaving 17 bases between them. The CDR3 here is CSVIQTSKSSGANVLTF. CDR3 DNA sequence: TGCAGCGTTATCCAGACATCGAAAAGCTCTGGGGCCAACGTCCTGACTTTC.

The chain has TRBV27 and TRBJ2-1, with 15 bases matching TRBD2. Trimming removed 5 bases from V and 6 bases from J; junction bases left unmatched: 8. The CDR3 extends over 17 amino acids. CDR1 and CDR2 from the germline V gene are MNHEY and SMNVEV (reference sequence). The CDR3 sequence is CASSNLRTSGRANEQFF. CDR3 DNA: TGTGCCAGCAGTAACCTAAGGACTAGCGGGAGGGCCAATGAGCAGTTCTTC.

This clone was counted once. J is TRBJ2-7 and V is TRBV18; 11 positions agree with TRBD2. Trimming took 3 bases from V and 5 from J; bases not matched to a gene: 3. Looked up from germline, CDR1 is KGHSH and CDR2 is LQKENI. There are 14 residues in the CDR3. CDR3 protein: CASSPGLADHEQYF. CDR3 DNA: TGTGCCAGCTCACCGGGACTAGCGGACCACGAGCAGTACTTC. The variable domain in full, with the rest retrieved from reference TRBV18 and TRBJ2-7, is NAGVMQNPRHLVRRRGQEARLRCSPMKGHSHVYWYRQLPEEGLKFMVYLQKENIIDESGMPKERFSAEFPKEGPSILRIQQVVRGDSAAYFCASSPGLADHEQYFGPGTRLTVT.

This clone was seen only a few times. The chain employs TRBV30 and TRBJ1-1, with D tentatively TRBD1 (6 bases). The germline V and J ends were trimmed by 2 bases and 4 bases, with 14 bases remaining between them. The CDR3 has 14 amino acids. The germline CDR1 and CDR2 sequences are GTSNPN and SVGIG (reference sequence). Here the CDR3 reads CAWSLGGAITEAFF. The CDR3 DNA reads TGTGCCTGGAGTCTCGGGGGGGCCATCACTGAAGCTTTCTTT.

The rearrangement uses TRBV7-9 and TRBJ2-3, with 9 bases lining up with TRBD1. Unmatched junction bases numbered 11, after V lost 4 bases and J lost 6 bases. The germline V gene encodes CDR1 SEHNR and CDR2 FQNEAQ (reference sequence). The CDR3 consists of 16 residues. The CDR3 is CASSSNNRGLRDTQYF. CDR3 DNA: TGTGCCAGCAGCTCAAATAACAGGGGGCTTCGGGATACGCAGTATTTT. Complete variable domain (other parts from reference TRBV7-9 and TRBJ2-3): DTGVSQNPRHKITKRGQNVTFRCDPISEHNRLYWYRQTLGQGPEFLTYFQNEAQLEKSRLLSDRFSAERPKGSFSTLEIQRTEQGDSAMYLCASSSNNRGLRDTQYFGPGTRLTVL.

The rearrangement uses TRBV4-2 and TRBJ1-2, with a weak D call TRBD1 (6 bases). CDR3 size: 15 residues. CDR1 is LGHNA, CDR2 YNFKEQ, per germline. Trimming removed 2 bases at V and 2 bases at J, with 12 bases between. CDR3 DNA sequence: TGTGCCAGCAGCCAACGGACAGCGAACAACTATGGCTACACCTTC. Translation: CASSQRTANNYGYTF.

The chain recombines TRBV5-1 with TRBJ2-1, with TRBD2 identical over 9 bases. This CDR3 contains 19 residues. The V gene's germline CDR1 is SGHRS and CDR2 YFSETQ. V trimming: 4 bases; J trimming: 9 bases; junction bases outside the gene matches: 23. In DNA, the CDR3 is TGCGCCAGCAGCCCACCGGGGTCGGAAACAAGTGCGGGAGGGGCTGAGCAGTTCTTC. Its protein is CASSPPGSETSAGGAEQFF.

J is TRBJ2-2 and V is TRBV14, with 8 bases lining up with TRBD1. This CDR3 comprises 16 residues. Trimming removed 4 bases from V and 4 bases from J; junction bases left unmatched: 8. The germline V gene has CDR1 SGHDN and CDR2 FVKESK. CDR3 region: CASSPRDRPFTGELFF. CDR3 nucleotides: TGTGCCAGCAGCCCACGGGACAGGCCTTTCACCGGGGAGCTGTTTTTT.

The V gene is TRBV7-4, the J gene TRBJ2-5; the D gene is possibly TRBD1 (6 bases). The germline CDR1 and CDR2 sequences are SGHVT and SQSDAQ. V dropped 5 bases and J dropped 3 bases, with 28 bases sitting between them. CDR3 size: 19 residues. CDR3 sequence (DNA): TGTGCCAGCAGCCGCCACCGCCGCCCGGGACACAGGTGGGAAGAGACCCAGTACTTC. This encodes CASSRHRRPGHRWEETQYF.

The genes are TRBV28 and TRBJ2-3; TRBD2 agrees at 9 bases. Germline-derived CDR1 and CDR2 are MDHEN and SYDVKM. V lost 7 bases, J lost 4 bases, and 9 bases stayed unmatched. The CDR3 consists of 15 residues. The CDR3 nucleotides are TGTGCCAGCACCCAAGCGGGAGGCGGGGCAGATACGCAGTATTTT. Translated, it gives CASTQAGGGADTQYF.

The chain links TRBV7-8 to TRBJ1-5; no clear D gene. The germline V and J ends were trimmed by 0 bases and 0 bases, with 12 bases remaining between them. The length of the CDR3 is 17 residues. In germline, CDR1 is SGHVS, CDR2 FQNEAQ. The CDR3 DNA is TGTGCCAGCAGCTTAGCGTGGTCTGGAAGTAGCAATCAGCCCCAGCATTTT. It is translated as CASSLAWSGSSNQPQHF.

The table lists this clone with a few counts. The rearrangement joins TRBV4-2 to TRBJ2-1; D remains ambiguous. V lost 0 bases and J 0 bases, leaving 6 bases between the germline ends. This CDR3 is 15 amino acids long. Germline V gives CDR1 LGHNA, CDR2 YNFKEQ. In DNA form, the CDR3 reads TGTGCCAGCAGCCAAGAAGCGAGCTCCTACAATGAGCAGTTCTTC. It translates to CASSQEASSYNEQFF.